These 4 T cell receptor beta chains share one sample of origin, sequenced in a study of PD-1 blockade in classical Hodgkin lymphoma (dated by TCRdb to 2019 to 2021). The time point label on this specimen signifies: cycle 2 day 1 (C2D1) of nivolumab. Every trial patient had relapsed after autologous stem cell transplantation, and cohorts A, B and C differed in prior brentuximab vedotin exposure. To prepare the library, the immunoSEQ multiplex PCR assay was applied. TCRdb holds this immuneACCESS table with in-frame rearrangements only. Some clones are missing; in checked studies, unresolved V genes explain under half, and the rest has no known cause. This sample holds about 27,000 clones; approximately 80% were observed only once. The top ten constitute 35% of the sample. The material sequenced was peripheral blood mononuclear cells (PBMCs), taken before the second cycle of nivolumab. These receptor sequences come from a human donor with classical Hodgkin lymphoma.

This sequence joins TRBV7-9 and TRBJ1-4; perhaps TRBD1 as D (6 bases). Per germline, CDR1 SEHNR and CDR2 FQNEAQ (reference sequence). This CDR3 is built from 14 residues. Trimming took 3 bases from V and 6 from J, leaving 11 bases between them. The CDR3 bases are TGTGCCAGCAGCTTCTGGGGGGCAGATGAAAAACTGTTTTTT. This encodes CASSFWGADEKLFF.

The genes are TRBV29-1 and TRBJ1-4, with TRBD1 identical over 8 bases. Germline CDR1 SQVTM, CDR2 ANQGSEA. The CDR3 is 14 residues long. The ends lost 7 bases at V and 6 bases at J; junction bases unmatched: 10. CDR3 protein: CSASRGRWDEKLFF. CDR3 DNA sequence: TGCAGCGCGAGCAGGGGGCGGTGGGATGAAAAACTGTTTTTT. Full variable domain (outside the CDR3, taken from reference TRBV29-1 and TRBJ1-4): SAVISQKPSRDICQRGTSLTIQCQVDSQVTMMFWYRQQPGQSLTLIATANQGSEATYESGFVIDKFPISRPNLTFSTLTVSNMSPEDSSIYLCSASRGRWDEKLFFGSGTQLSVL.

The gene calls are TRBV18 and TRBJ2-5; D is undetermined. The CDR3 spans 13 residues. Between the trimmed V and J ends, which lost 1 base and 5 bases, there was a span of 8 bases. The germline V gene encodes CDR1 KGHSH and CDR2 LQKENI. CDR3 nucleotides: TGTGCCAGCTCACCACGGCTGAGGGAGACCCAGTACTTC. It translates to CASSPRLRETQYF.

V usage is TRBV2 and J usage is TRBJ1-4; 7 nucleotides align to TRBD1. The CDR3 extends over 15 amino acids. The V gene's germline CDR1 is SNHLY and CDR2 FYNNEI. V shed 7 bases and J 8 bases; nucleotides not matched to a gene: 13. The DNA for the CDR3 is TGTGCCAGCACCTTCGACAGGGAGGTAGAAGAAAAACTGTTTTTT. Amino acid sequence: CASTFDREVEEKLFF.